The 29 T cell receptor beta chains in this list originate from one sample, sequenced in a study of T cell responses to AZD1222 COVID-19 vaccine. Repertoires were generated with immunoSEQ multiplex PCR, while TCRdb's copy carries only in-frame clones and drops some. This sample has under 140,000 clones; about 81% occur once, and the top ten carry 3.5% to 5%. This specimen was peripheral blood, taken on day 0 of AZD1222 vaccination. The receptors stem from an adult in good health.

This chain links TRBV6-5 with TRBJ2-7, with no clear D. CDR3 size: 12 residues. Germline CDR1 is MNHEY and CDR2 is SVGAGI. V was pared by 6 bases and J by 0 bases, with 6 bases between. Here the CDR3 DNA reads TGTGCCAGCAGGGGCAACTCCTACGAGCAGTACTTC. Translated, it gives CASRGNSYEQYF.

The rearrangement links TRBV27 to TRBJ1-1, with a possible D match to TRBD1 (5 bases). The CDR3 runs 16 residues. V was clipped by 5 bases and J by 1 base, with 17 bases between them. Germline CDR1 and CDR2: MNHEY and SMNVEV (reference sequence). This CDR3 is CASSPSGVKGNTEAFF. CDR3 DNA: TGTGCCAGCAGTCCCTCGGGGGTGAAGGGGAACACTGAAGCTTTCTTT.

The V call is TRBV9, the J call TRBJ1-1; 11 bases are a match to TRBD1. This CDR3 spans 14 amino acids. Per the germline V gene, CDR1 is SGDLS and CDR2 is YYNGEE. The V gene end was trimmed by 3 bases and the J gene end by 5 bases; junction bases not matched to a gene: 3. This chain's CDR3 is CASSGTGGDTEAFF. The DNA for the CDR3 is TGTGCCAGCAGCGGGACAGGGGGCGATACTGAAGCTTTCTTT.

This clone occurred a few times. As DNA, the CDR3 is TGCGCCAGCAGCTCAGACCGACTAGCGGGAGCCATGAAGACCCAGTACTTC. Translation: CASSSDRLAGAMKTQYF. V gene TRBV5-1 combines with J gene TRBJ2-5, with 12 bases aligning to TRBD2. The CDR3 loop spans 17 amino acids. V was pared by 3 bases and J by 6 bases, with 12 bases of the junction left unmatched. Germline CDR1 and CDR2: SGHRS and YFSETQ.

A note on this clone: Distinct nucleotide sequences in the sample also encode this CDR3. This chain connects TRBV7-2 to TRBJ2-7; D assignment may be TRBD1 or TRBD2 (5 bases each). The CDR3 consists of 13 residues. V lost 3 bases and J lost 3, with 9 bases in between. CDR1 and CDR2 (germline): SGHTA, FQGNSA. The CDR3 coding sequence is TGTGCCAGCAGCTTGGGACGGAGCTACGAGCAGTACTTC. It translates to CASSLGRSYEQYF.

The V call is TRBV7-2, the J call TRBJ2-7; TRBD1 might be the D (6 bases). Germline V CDR1 and CDR2: SGHTA, FQGNSA. The CDR3 contains 14 residues. Trimming cost V 5 bases and J 0 bases, with 11 bases left between them. The CDR3 DNA reads as TGTGCCAGCAGCGCGACAGGTAGCTCCTACGAGCAGTACTTC. It translates to CASSATGSSYEQYF. Full variable domain (remainder filled in from reference TRBV7-2 and TRBJ2-7): GAGVSQSPSNKVTEKGKDVELRCDPISGHTALYWYRQSLGQGLEFLIYFQGNSAPDKSGLPSDRFSAERTGGSVSTLTIQRTQQEDSAVYLCASSATGSSYEQYFGPGTRLTVT.

This clone was counted a single time. The V call is TRBV27, the J call TRBJ2-3, with 8 bases identical to TRBD2. This CDR3 is 16 amino acids long. J lost 7 bases, V lost 1 base, and 10 bases had no gene match. Germline V lookup: CDR1 MNHEY, CDR2 SMNVEV (reference sequence). CDR3 nucleotides: TGTGCCAGCAGTTTATTCCAGCGGGGGCACACTAATACGCAGTATTTT. Encoded protein: CASSLFQRGHTNTQYF.

The chain is built from TRBV7-8 and TRBJ2-3, with 8 bases aligning to TRBD1. This CDR3 region has 16 residues. The V gene's germline CDR1 is SGHVS and CDR2 FQNEAQ. J lost 0 bases, V lost 1 base, and 3 bases had no gene match. The CDR3 region is CASSLGQGYSTDTQYF. The CDR3 DNA reads TGTGCCAGCAGCTTAGGACAGGGGTATAGCACAGATACGCAGTATTTT.

The DNA for the CDR3 is TGTGCCATCAGTGAGTCGAAGGGGTCGCTCTACGAGCAGTACTTC. It yields the protein CAISESKGSLYEQYF. The rearrangement joins TRBV10-3 to TRBJ2-7, with a possible D match to TRBD1 (5 bases). The germline V gene has CDR1 ENHRY and CDR2 SYGVKD. CDR3 length equals 15 residues. V shed 0 bases and J shed 3 bases, with 12 bases lying between them.

The chain employs TRBV5-6 and TRBJ1-1; D is possibly TRBD1 (6 bases). The CDR3 has 14 amino acids. V shed 0 bases and J shed 3 bases, with 9 bases lying between them. The germline V gene has CDR1 SGHDT and CDR2 YYEEEE. The CDR3 DNA is TGTGCCAGCAGCTTGGCGGGGGCTTACACTGAAGCTTTCTTT. Amino acid sequence: CASSLAGAYTEAFF.

This sequence joins TRBV9 and TRBJ1-2, with D possibly matching TRBD1 (5 bases). Germline CDR1 is SGDLS and CDR2 is YYNGEE. The V end was cut by 4 bases, the J end by 7 bases, with 17 bases between. The CDR3 is 14 amino acids. As DNA, the CDR3 is TGTGCCAGCAGCACAACCCCAGGGTCAGGTGGCTACACCTTC. It codes for CASSTTPGSGGYTF.

This clone appeared a single time. This sequence joins TRBV24-1 and TRBJ1-1; D not certain. V gave up 4 bases and J gave up 4 bases, with 18 bases separating them. The CDR3 sequence is 16 residues long. The germline CDR1 and CDR2 sequences are KGHDR and SFDVKD. CDR3: CATSEPRARWGTEAFF. The CDR3 coding sequence is TGTGCCACCAGTGAGCCCCGCGCCCGGTGGGGCACTGAAGCTTTCTTT.

The J gene is TRBJ1-5, the V gene TRBV27; possibly TRBD1 for D (5 bases). V lost 5 bases, J lost 0 bases, and 8 bases lay in between. CDR3 size: 14 residues. From germline, CDR1 is MNHEY and CDR2 SMNVEV (reference sequence). CDR3 amino acids: CASSDSNSNQPQHF. In DNA form, the CDR3 reads TGTGCCAGCAGTGACAGCAATAGCAATCAGCCCCAGCATTTT.

This clone is a singleton in its sample. The V call is TRBV5-1, the J call TRBJ1-5; TRBD1 might be the D (5 bases). Per the germline V gene, CDR1 is SGHRS and CDR2 is YFSETQ. Trimming took off 0 bases at V and 2 bases at J, with 9 bases between the two ends. CDR3 length: 15 residues. CDR3 protein: CASSLAPGGNQPQHF. CDR3 nucleotide sequence: TGCGCCAGCAGCTTGGCGCCGGGGGGCAATCAGCCCCAGCATTTT.

This chain joins TRBV7-2 and TRBJ2-5; D is undetermined. Germline CDR1 and CDR2: SGHTA and FQGNSA. CDR3 length: 14 amino acids. Between the trimmed V and J ends, which lost 1 base and 3 bases, there was a span of 9 bases. CDR3 sequence: CASSLVVQEETQYF. In DNA, the CDR3 is TGTGCCAGCAGCTTAGTGGTGCAGGAAGAGACCCAGTACTTC.

The chain carries TRBV14 and TRBJ1-1; D not certain. The germline gives CDR1 SGHDN, CDR2 FVKESK. V lost 1 base and J 7 bases, leaving 10 bases between the germline ends. The CDR3 contains 13 residues. The CDR3 here is CASSQVKKVEAFF. The CDR3, as DNA: TGTGCCAGCAGCCAAGTTAAAAAGGTTGAAGCTTTCTTT.

This clone was found once. V usage is TRBV5-1 and J usage is TRBJ2-7; 9 bases agree with TRBD1. Germline V CDR1 and CDR2: SGHRS, YFSETQ. J lost 1 base, V lost 0 bases, and 2 bases had no gene match. The CDR3 sequence is 15 residues long. The chain's CDR3 is CASSLGQGVSYEQYF. CDR3 nucleotides: TGCGCCAGCAGCTTGGGACAGGGGGTGTCCTACGAGCAGTACTTC. Complete variable domain (other parts from reference TRBV5-1 and TRBJ2-7): KAGVTQTPRYLIKTRGQQVTLSCSPISGHRSVSWYQQTPGQGLQFLFEYFSETQRNKGNFPGRFSGRQFSNSRSEMNVSTLELGDSALYLCASSLGQGVSYEQYFGPGTRLTVT.

The V gene is TRBV7-2, the J gene TRBJ1-6; 8 bases match TRBD1. Germline V gene sequence: CDR1 SGHTA, CDR2 FQGNSA. This CDR3 has 15 residues. The trim removed 0 bases at V and 8 bases at J, leaving 3 bases unmatched. CDR3 sequence (DNA): TGTGCCAGCAGCTTAGCTCAGGGGGCTCATTCACCCCTCCACTTT. Protein product: CASSLAQGAHSPLHF.

The V call is TRBV7-2, the J call TRBJ1-1; 10 bases align to TRBD1. The germline CDR1 and CDR2 sequences are SGHTA and FQGNSA. J was trimmed by 6 bases and V by 6 bases; bases with no gene match: 13. The CDR3 contains 16 residues. DNA of the CDR3: TGTGCCAGCAGGCTCGGGACAGGGGTACTTAATTCTGAAGCTTTCTTT. Protein: CASRLGTGVLNSEAFF.

This chain uses TRBV19 with TRBJ1-5; D may be TRBD1 (5 bases). Deletions cut 8 bases from V and 6 bases from J, with 17 bases between. The CDR3 has 14 residues. The germline V gene has CDR1 LNHDA and CDR2 SQIVND (reference sequence). The DNA for the CDR3 is TGTGCCAGTCGCTGGGCAGGGAATGGTCAGCCCCAGCATTTT. It is translated as CASRWAGNGQPQHF.

This rearrangement joins TRBV7-8 to TRBJ2-1; weak D call: TRBD2 (5 bases). V dropped 5 bases and J dropped 5 bases, with 13 bases sitting between them. The CDR3 has 14 residues. The germline V gene has CDR1 SGHVS and CDR2 FQNEAQ. The DNA for the CDR3 is TGTGCCAGCAGCGAGACGGTGAGGGACAATGAGCAGTTCTTC. It yields the protein CASSETVRDNEQFF.

The chain couples TRBV9 to TRBJ2-1; D might be TRBD1 or TRBD2, each matching 5 bases. The V end lost 0 bases, the J end lost 12 bases, and 10 bases lay between the germline ends. In germline, CDR1 is SGDLS, CDR2 YYNGEE. The CDR3 has 12 amino acids. CDR3 coding DNA: TGTGCCAGCAGCGTAGGGTGGGACCGGCAGTTCTTC. Translated, it gives CASSVGWDRQFF.

This clone was seen only once. This chain links TRBV7-6 with TRBJ1-3; the D gene is possibly TRBD1 (5 bases). Trimming pared 4 bases from V and 0 bases from J, leaving 13 bases between. Germline values: CDR1 SGHVS, CDR2 FNYEAQ. This CDR3 is 16 amino acids long. This CDR3 reads CASSSGTQSSGNTIYF. CDR3 bases: TGTGCCAGCAGCTCAGGGACTCAAAGCTCTGGAAACACCATATATTTT.

This chain connects TRBV6-5 to TRBJ1-2; D uncertain. The germline gives CDR1 MNHEY, CDR2 SVGAGI. V shed 5 bases and J shed 8 bases, with 15 bases lying between them. The CDR3 is 13 residues long. The chain's CDR3 is CASSRASMGGYTF. As DNA, the CDR3 is TGTGCCAGCAGTCGAGCTTCTATGGGGGGCTACACCTTC.

This clone was seen a single time. V gene TRBV4-1 combines with J gene TRBJ2-1; 9 bases match TRBD2. CDR3 length: 15 amino acids. Germline trimming cut 5 bases from V and 4 bases from J; bases unmatched to any gene: 6. Germline lookup yields CDR1 MGHRA and CDR2 YSYEKL. The CDR3 DNA follows: TGCGCCAGCAGCGACCCAGCGGGAGGTTACAATGAGCAGTTCTTC. It specifies CASSDPAGGYNEQFF.

This clone was detected only a few times. This CDR3 is also generated by other DNA sequences in the sample. The chain joins TRBV7-9 to TRBJ2-7; the D gene is possibly TRBD1 (6 bases). V lost 5 bases and J lost 2, with 13 bases in between. The CDR3 contains 14 residues. Germline V gene data show CDR1 as SEHNR and CDR2 as FQNEAQ (reference sequence). CDR3 sequence: CASSPGTPPYEQYF. Here the CDR3 DNA reads TGTGCCAGCAGCCCCGGGACACCACCCTACGAGCAGTACTTC.

The chain couples TRBV5-6 to TRBJ2-7; D call uncertain. The V gene lost 0 bases and the J gene lost 6 bases, with 4 bases spanning the gap. The CDR3 has 11 amino acids. Germline CDR1 SGHDT, CDR2 YYEEEE. This CDR3 reads CASSLALEQYF. CDR3 nucleotide sequence: TGTGCCAGCAGCTTGGCTCTCGAGCAGTACTTC.

The chain's CDR3 is CASSVGGTKDYEQYF. CDR3 in DNA: TGTGCCAGCAGCGTAGGGGGGACTAAGGACTACGAGCAGTACTTC. V gene TRBV9 combines with J gene TRBJ2-7, with 7 bases fitting TRBD2. From germline, CDR1 is SGDLS and CDR2 YYNGEE. CDR3 length: 15 residues. V lost 0 bases, J lost 3 bases, and 6 bases stayed unmatched.

This sequence joins TRBV10-3 and TRBJ2-5; 14 bases line up with TRBD2. The germline gives CDR1 ENHRY, CDR2 SYGVKD. Losses at the gene ends were 3 bases for V and 3 bases for J; bases not matched to a gene: 3. The CDR3 is 16 amino acids. CDR3 region: CAISDAGLAGEETQYF. The CDR3 DNA reads as TGTGCCATCAGTGACGCGGGACTAGCGGGAGAAGAGACCCAGTACTTC.